The 14 T cell receptor beta chains in this list originate from one sample, sequenced in a study of blood T cell dynamics during melanoma immunotherapy. Time point indicated: week 3, after first cycle of checkpoint inhibitor. TCRdb's copy holds only in-frame clones and misses some; the assay was immunoSEQ multiplex PCR. Of 9,100 or so clones in the sample, 85% were seen once. Sequenced here: blood, sampled from a patient treated with checkpoint blockade. Source of these receptors: a human donor with melanoma.

The chain is built from TRBV10-3 and TRBJ2-2; TRBD2 matches 8 bases. The J segment lost 3 bases and the V segment lost 10 bases, leaving 7 bases of the junction unmatched. CDR1 is ENHRY, CDR2 SYGVKD, per germline. The length of the CDR3 is 14 residues. CDR3 DNA: TGTGCCACCAGCGGGGGCCCGGACACCGGGGAGCTGTTTTTT. This encodes CATSGGPDTGELFF.

The chain couples TRBV27 to TRBJ1-1; D is ambiguous. In germline, CDR1 is MNHEY, CDR2 SMNVEV (reference sequence). CDR3 length: 13 amino acids. The ends were cut back, 6 bases at V and 0 bases at J, with 8 bases in the middle. The CDR3 reads CASRNSMNTEAFF. The CDR3 nucleotides read TGTGCCAGCAGAAACTCCATGAACACTGAAGCTTTCTTT.

This sequence joins TRBV7-9 and TRBJ1-1; D is possibly TRBD1 (6 bases). Germline V gene sequence: CDR1 SEHNR, CDR2 FQNEAQ (reference sequence). This CDR3 region has 15 residues. V was shortened by 5 bases and J by 1 base, with 14 bases between the two germline ends. The CDR3, as DNA: TGTGCCAGCAGCCTAGGGGGTATCCAGAACACTGAAGCTTTCTTT. It is translated as CASSLGGIQNTEAFF.

The CDR3 nucleotides read TGTGCCAGCAGCTTAGGACACAGGGGAAACATTCAGTACTTC. Translated: CASSLGHRGNIQYF. V gene TRBV7-8 combines with J gene TRBJ2-4, with 7 bases that match TRBD1. The J segment lost 6 bases and the V segment lost 1 base, leaving 3 bases of the junction unmatched. The CDR3 covers 14 residues. Germline CDR1 SGHVS, CDR2 FQNEAQ. The variable domain in full, with the rest retrieved from reference TRBV7-8 and TRBJ2-4, is GAGVSQSPRYKVAKRGQDVALRCDPISGHVSLFWYQQALGQGPEFLTYFQNEAQLDKSGLPSDRFFAERPEGSVSTLKIQRTQQEDSAVYLCASSLGHRGNIQYFGAGTRLSVL.

The chain links TRBV6-4 to TRBJ2-1; 9 bases line up with TRBD1. Trimming removed 5 bases from V and 2 bases from J; junction bases left unmatched: 4. Germline assignment: CDR1 MRHNA and CDR2 SNTAGT. There are 15 residues in the CDR3. CDR3 coding DNA: TGTGCCAGCAGTCTTGGACAGGGGACCTACAATGAGCAGTTCTTC. Protein sequence: CASSLGQGTYNEQFF.

This chain uses TRBV30 with TRBJ1-3, with a tentative D call TRBD1 (6 bases). The CDR3 has 16 amino acids. With 4 bases removed from V and 0 bases from J, the gap between germline ends came to 16 bases. Germline CDR1 reads GTSNPN; CDR2 reads SVGIG (reference sequence). This CDR3 reads CAWNTGQSHSGNTIYF. In DNA form, the CDR3 reads TGTGCCTGGAATACCGGACAGTCTCACTCTGGAAACACCATATATTTT.

J is TRBJ1-3 and V is TRBV7-2, with a weak D call TRBD1 (5 bases). Germline V lookup: CDR1 SGHTA, CDR2 FQGNSA. CDR3 length equals 16 residues. V was cut by 1 base and J by 0 bases, with 10 bases left in between. The CDR3 protein is CASSLVGGSSGNTIYF. CDR3 coding DNA: TGTGCCAGCAGCTTAGTTGGGGGAAGCTCTGGAAACACCATATATTTT.

The genes are TRBV4-3 and TRBJ2-2; tentatively, D is TRBD2 (6 bases). CDR1 is LGHNA and CDR2 is YSLEER in the germline V gene. This CDR3 has 17 residues. The germline V and J ends were trimmed by 1 base and 2 bases, with 14 bases remaining between them. CDR3 residues: CASSQVFRGANTGELFF. CDR3 bases: TGCGCCAGCAGCCAAGTTTTCCGCGGGGCTAACACCGGGGAGCTGTTTTTT.

This chain joins TRBV2 and TRBJ1-1; D gene uncertain. The V and J ends lost 11 bases and 0 bases respectively, with 10 bases between them. This CDR3 is built from 12 residues. The germline V gene encodes CDR1 SNHLY and CDR2 FYNNEI. The CDR3 region is CAGNTMNTEAFF. In DNA form, the CDR3 reads TGTGCCGGAAACACTATGAACACTGAAGCTTTCTTT.

About this clone: This CDR3 is also generated by other DNA sequences in the sample. The rearrangement links TRBV27 to TRBJ1-6, with a weak D call TRBD1 (6 bases). Germline loops: CDR1 MNHEY, CDR2 SMNVEV (reference sequence). CDR3 length: 15 residues. V lost 5 bases and J 7 bases, leaving 15 bases between the germline ends. CDR3 sequence (DNA): TGTGCCAGCAGTCCCCTCGGACAGCCCAATTCACCCCTCCACTTT. As protein: CASSPLGQPNSPLHF.

The genes are TRBV9 and TRBJ1-1, with 8 bases fitting TRBD1. Germline values: CDR1 SGDLS, CDR2 YYNGEE. Losses at the gene ends were 4 bases for V and 2 bases for J; bases not matched to a gene: 4. The CDR3 spans 14 residues. The CDR3 is CASSRRGQNTEAFF. The CDR3, as DNA: TGTGCCAGCAGCCGCAGGGGGCAAAACACTGAAGCTTTCTTT. Complete variable domain (other parts from reference TRBV9 and TRBJ1-1): DSGVTQTPKHLITATGQRVTLRCSPRSGDLSVYWYQQSLDQGLQFLIQYYNGEERAKGNILERFSAQQFPDLHSELNLSSLELGDSALYFCASSRRGQNTEAFFGQGTRLTVV.

The chain is built from TRBV4-2 and TRBJ2-6; D could derive from TRBD1 or TRBD2 (5 bases each). This CDR3 spans 16 amino acids. V was shortened by 0 bases and J by 2 bases, with 8 bases between the two germline ends. CDR1 is LGHNA, CDR2 YNFKEQ, per germline. The DNA of the CDR3 is TGTGCCAGCAGCCAAGACGGGGCGGCTGGGGCCAACGTCCTGACTTTC. Encoded protein: CASSQDGAAGANVLTF.

The chain has TRBV2 and TRBJ1-5, with D perhaps matching TRBD1 (5 bases). Between the trimmed V and J ends, which lost 1 base and 7 bases, there was a span of 11 bases. There are 14 residues in the CDR3. Germline V gene data show CDR1 as SNHLY and CDR2 as FYNNEI. Here the CDR3 DNA reads TGTGCCAGCAGTGAAGAAGGGGCTTGGCAGCCCCAGCATTTT. This gives the protein CASSEEGAWQPQHF.

V gene TRBV9 combines with J gene TRBJ2-1, with TRBD2 matching 11 bases. This CDR3 spans 17 amino acids. V lost 4 bases and J lost 9; bases outside the gene matches: 15. Germline values: CDR1 SGDLS, CDR2 YYNGEE. The CDR3 is CASSQPTSGGKWSEQFF. CDR3 coding DNA: TGTGCCAGCAGCCAACCAACTAGCGGGGGAAAGTGGAGTGAGCAGTTCTTC.